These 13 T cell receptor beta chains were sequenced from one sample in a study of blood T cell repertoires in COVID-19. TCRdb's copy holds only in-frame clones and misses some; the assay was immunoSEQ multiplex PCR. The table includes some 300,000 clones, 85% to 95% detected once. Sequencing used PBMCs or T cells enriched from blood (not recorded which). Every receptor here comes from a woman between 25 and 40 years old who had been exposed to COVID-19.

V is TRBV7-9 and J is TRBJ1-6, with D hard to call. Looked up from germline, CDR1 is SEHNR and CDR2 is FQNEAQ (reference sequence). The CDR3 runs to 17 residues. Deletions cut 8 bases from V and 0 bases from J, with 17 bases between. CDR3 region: CASELGFPSSYNSPLHF. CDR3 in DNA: TGTGCCAGCGAGTTAGGTTTCCCTAGCTCCTATAATTCACCCCTCCACTTT.

CDR3 nucleotides: TGCAGCGTTCAATTCGTCGGACATCCCGAGCAGTACTTC. Amino acids: CSVQFVGHPEQYF. The V and J genes are TRBV29-1 and TRBJ2-7, with D possibly being TRBD1 (5 bases). Trimming removed 5 bases at V and 6 bases at J, with 17 bases between. There are 13 residues in the CDR3. Germline V lookup: CDR1 SQVTM, CDR2 ANQGSEA.

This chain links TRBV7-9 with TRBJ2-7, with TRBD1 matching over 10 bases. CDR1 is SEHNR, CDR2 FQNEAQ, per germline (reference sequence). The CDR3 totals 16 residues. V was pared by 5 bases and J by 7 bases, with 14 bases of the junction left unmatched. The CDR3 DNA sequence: TGTGCCAGCAGCCCCGCGGGGGGACAGGGGTATCGTGAGCAGTACTTC. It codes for CASSPAGGQGYREQYF.

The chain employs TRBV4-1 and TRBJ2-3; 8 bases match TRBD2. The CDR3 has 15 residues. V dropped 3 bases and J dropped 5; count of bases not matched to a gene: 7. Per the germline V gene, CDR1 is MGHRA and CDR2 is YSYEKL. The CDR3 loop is CASSQALAEKDTQYF. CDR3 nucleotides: TGCGCCAGCAGCCAGGCACTAGCGGAGAAAGATACGCAGTATTTT.

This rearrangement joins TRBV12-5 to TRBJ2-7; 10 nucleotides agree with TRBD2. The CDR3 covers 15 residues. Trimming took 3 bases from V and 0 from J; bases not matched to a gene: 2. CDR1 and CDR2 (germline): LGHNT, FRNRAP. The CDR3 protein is CASGLGLAASYEQYF. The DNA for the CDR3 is TGTGCTAGTGGTTTAGGACTAGCGGCCTCCTACGAGCAGTACTTC.

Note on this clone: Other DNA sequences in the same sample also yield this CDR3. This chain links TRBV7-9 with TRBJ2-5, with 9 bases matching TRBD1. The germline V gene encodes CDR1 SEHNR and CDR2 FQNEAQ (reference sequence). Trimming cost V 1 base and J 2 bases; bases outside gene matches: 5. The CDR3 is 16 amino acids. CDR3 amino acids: CASSLGGDRGQETQYF. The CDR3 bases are TGTGCCAGCAGCTTAGGAGGTGACAGGGGGCAAGAGACCCAGTACTTC.

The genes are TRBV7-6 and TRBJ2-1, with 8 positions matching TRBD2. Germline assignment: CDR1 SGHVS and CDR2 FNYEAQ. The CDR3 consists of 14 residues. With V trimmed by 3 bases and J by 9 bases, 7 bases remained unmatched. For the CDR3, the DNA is TGTGCCAGCAGCTTGGGCGGGGGGCTAAGTGAGCAGTTCTTC. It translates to CASSLGGGLSEQFF.

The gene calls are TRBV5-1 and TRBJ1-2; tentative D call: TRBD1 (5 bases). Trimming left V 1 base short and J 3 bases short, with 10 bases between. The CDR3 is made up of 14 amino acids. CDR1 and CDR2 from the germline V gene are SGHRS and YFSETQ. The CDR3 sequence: CASSLSRVDYGYTF. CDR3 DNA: TGCGCCAGCAGCTTGTCCAGGGTGGACTATGGCTACACCTTC.

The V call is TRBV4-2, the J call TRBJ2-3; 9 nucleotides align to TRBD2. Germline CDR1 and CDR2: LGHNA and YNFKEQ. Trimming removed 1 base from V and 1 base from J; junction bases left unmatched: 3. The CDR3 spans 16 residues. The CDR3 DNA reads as TGTGCCAGCAGCCAAGGGGCTAGCGGGGGCACAGATACGCAGTATTTT. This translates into CASSQGASGGTDTQYF.

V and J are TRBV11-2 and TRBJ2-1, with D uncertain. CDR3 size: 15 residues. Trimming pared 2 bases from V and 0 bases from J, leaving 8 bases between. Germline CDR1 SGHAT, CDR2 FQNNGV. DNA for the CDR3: TGTGCCAGCAGCTTAAGCACGTTCTCCTACAATGAGCAGTTCTTC. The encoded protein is CASSLSTFSYNEQFF.

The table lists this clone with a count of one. CDR3: CASSHGTSTEAFF. CDR3 sequence (DNA): TGTGCCAGCAGCCACGGGACTAGCACTGAAGCTTTCTTT. The chain carries TRBV7-6 and TRBJ1-1; D possibly corresponds to TRBD1 (5 bases). Looked up from germline, CDR1 is SGHVS and CDR2 is FNYEAQ. Trimming cost V 5 bases and J 4 bases, with 11 bases left between them. The CDR3 runs 13 residues. Variable domain in full (rest from reference TRBV7-6 and TRBJ1-1): GAGVSQSPRYKVTKRGQDVALRCDPISGHVSLYWYRQALGQGPEFLTYFNYEAQQDKSGLPNDRFSAERPEGSISTLTIQRTEQRDSAMYRCASSHGTSTEAFFGQGTRLTVV.

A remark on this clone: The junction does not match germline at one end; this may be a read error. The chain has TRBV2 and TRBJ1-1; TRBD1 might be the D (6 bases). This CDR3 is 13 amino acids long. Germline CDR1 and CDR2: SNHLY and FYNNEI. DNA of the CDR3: TGTGCCAGCAGCGAAGGGGGAGAGACTGAAGCTTTCTTT. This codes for CASSEGGETEAFF.

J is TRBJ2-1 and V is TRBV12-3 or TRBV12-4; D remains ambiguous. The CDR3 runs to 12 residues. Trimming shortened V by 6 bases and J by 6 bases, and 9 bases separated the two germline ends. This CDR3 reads CASSRSGNEQFF. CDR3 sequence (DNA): TGTGCCAGCAGCCGCAGTGGCAATGAGCAGTTCTTC.